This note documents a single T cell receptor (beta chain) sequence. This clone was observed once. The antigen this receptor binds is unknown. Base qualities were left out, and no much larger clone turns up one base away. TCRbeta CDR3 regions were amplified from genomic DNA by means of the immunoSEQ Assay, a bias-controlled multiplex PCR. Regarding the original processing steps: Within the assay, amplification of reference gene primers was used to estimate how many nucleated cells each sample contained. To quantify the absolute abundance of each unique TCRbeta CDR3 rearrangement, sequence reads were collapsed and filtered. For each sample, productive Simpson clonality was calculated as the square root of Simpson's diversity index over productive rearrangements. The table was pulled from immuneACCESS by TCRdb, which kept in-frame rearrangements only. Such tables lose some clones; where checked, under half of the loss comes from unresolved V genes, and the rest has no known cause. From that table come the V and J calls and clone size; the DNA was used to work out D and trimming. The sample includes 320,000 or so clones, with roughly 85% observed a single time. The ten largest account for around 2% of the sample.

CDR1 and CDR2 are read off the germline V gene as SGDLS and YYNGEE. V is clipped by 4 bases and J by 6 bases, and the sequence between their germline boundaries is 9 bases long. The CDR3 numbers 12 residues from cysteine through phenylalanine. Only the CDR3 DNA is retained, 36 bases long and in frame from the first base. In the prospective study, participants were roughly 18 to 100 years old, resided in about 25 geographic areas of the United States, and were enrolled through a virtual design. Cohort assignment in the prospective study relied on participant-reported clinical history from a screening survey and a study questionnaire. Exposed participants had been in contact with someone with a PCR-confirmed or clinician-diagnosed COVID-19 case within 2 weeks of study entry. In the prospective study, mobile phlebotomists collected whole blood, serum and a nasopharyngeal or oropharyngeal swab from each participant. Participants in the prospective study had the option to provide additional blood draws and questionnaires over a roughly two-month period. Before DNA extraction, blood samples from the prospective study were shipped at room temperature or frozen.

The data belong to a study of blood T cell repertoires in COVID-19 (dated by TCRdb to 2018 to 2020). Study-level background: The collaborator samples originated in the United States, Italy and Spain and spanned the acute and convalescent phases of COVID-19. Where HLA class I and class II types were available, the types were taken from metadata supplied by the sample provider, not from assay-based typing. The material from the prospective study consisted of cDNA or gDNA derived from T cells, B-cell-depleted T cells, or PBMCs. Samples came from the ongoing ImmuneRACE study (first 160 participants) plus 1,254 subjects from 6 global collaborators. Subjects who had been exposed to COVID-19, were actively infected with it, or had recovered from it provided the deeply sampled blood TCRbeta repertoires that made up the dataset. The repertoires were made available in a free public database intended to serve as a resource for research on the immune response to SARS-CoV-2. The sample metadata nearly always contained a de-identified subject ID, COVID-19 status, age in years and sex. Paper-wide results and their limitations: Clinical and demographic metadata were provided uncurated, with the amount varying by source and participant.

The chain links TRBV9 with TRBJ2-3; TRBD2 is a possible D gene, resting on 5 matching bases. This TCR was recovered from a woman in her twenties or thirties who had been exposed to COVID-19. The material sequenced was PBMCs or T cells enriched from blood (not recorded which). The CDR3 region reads CASSTRGDTQYF. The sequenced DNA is TGTGCCAGCAGCACTCGAGGGGATACGCAGTATTTT.